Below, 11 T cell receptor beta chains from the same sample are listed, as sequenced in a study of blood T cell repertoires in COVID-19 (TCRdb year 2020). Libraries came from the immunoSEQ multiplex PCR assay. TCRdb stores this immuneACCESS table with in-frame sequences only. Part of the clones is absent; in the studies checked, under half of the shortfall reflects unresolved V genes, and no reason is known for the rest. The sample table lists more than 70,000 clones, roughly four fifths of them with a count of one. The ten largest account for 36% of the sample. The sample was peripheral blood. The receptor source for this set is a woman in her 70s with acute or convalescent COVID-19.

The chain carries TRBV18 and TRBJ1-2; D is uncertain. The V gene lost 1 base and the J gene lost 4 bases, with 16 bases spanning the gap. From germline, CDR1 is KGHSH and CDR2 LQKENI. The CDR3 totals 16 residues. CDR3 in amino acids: CASSPQNSVTAYGYTF. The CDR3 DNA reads TGTGCCAGCTCACCACAAAATTCGGTCACCGCCTATGGCTACACCTTC. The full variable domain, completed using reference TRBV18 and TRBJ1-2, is NAGVMQNPRHLVRRRGQEARLRCSPMKGHSHVYWYRQLPEEGLKFMVYLQKENIIDESGMPKERFSAEFPKEGPSILRIQQVVRGDSAAYFCASSPQNSVTAYGYTFGSGTRLTVV.

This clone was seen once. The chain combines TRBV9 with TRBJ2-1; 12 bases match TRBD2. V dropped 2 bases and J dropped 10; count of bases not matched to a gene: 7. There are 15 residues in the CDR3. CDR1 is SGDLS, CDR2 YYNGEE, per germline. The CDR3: CASSVRTSGIGEQFF. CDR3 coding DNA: TGTGCCAGCAGCGTCCGGACTAGCGGGATCGGGGAGCAGTTCTTC.

In DNA, the CDR3 is TGTGCCAGCAGCCTCGGGGGGGCAGGGGGGACACCCCTCCACTTT. Translated, it gives CASSLGGAGGTPLHF. The chain links TRBV2 to TRBJ1-6; 7 nucleotides match TRBD1. Germline V lookup: CDR1 SNHLY, CDR2 FYNNEI. The CDR3 has 15 residues. The trim removed 6 bases at V and 11 bases at J, leaving 13 bases unmatched.

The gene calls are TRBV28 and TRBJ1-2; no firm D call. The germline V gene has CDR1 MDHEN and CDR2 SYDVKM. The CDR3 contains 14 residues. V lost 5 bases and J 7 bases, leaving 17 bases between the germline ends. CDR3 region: CASSPAEGKGGYTF. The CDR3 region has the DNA TGTGCCAGCAGTCCCGCCGAGGGAAAAGGTGGCTACACCTTC.

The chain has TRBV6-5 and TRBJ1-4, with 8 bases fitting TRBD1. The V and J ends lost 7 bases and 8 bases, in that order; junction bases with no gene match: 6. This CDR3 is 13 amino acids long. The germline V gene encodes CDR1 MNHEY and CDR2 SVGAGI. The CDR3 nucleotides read TGTGCCAGCACTGGACAGGGAAGGGAAAAACTGTTTTTT. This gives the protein CASTGQGREKLFF.

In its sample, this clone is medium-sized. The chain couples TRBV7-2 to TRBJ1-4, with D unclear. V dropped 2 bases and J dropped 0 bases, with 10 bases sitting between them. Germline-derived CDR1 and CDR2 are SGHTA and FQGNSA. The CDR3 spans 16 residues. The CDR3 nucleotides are TGTGCCAGCAGCTTAAACCCACCAGCAACTAATGAAAAACTGTTTTTT. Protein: CASSLNPPATNEKLFF.

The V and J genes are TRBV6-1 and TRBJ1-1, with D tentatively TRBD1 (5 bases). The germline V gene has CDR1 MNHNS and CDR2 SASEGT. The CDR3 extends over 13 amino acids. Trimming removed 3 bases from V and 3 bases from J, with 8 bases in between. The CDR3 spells CASSDQGYTEAFF. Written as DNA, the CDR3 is TGTGCCAGCAGTGATCAGGGTTACACTGAAGCTTTCTTT.

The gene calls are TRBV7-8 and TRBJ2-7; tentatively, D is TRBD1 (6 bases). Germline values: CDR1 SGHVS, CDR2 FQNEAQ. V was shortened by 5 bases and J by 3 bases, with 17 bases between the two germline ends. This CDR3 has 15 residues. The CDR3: CASSPRTGTSYEQYF. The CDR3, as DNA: TGTGCCAGCAGCCCCCGAACAGGGACAAGCTACGAGCAGTACTTC.

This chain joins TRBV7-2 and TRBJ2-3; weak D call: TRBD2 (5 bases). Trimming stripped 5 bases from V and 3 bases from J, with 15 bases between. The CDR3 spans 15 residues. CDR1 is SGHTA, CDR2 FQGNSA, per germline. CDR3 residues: CASSPRVPPTDTQYF. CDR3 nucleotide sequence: TGTGCCAGCAGCCCGAGGGTCCCCCCTACAGATACGCAGTATTTT.

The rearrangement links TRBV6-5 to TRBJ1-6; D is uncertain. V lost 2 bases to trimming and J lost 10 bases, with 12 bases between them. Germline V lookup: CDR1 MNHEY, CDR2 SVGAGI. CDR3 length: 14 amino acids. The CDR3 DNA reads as TGTGCCAGCAGTTACCGAGGGCTGTACTCACCCCTCCACTTT. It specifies CASSYRGLYSPLHF.

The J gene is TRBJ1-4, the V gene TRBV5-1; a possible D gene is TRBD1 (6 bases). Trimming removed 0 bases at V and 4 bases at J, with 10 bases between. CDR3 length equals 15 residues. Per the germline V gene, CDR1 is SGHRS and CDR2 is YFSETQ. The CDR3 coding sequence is TGCGCCAGCAGCTTGGACAGGGACGGTAATGAAAAACTGTTTTTT. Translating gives CASSLDRDGNEKLFF.